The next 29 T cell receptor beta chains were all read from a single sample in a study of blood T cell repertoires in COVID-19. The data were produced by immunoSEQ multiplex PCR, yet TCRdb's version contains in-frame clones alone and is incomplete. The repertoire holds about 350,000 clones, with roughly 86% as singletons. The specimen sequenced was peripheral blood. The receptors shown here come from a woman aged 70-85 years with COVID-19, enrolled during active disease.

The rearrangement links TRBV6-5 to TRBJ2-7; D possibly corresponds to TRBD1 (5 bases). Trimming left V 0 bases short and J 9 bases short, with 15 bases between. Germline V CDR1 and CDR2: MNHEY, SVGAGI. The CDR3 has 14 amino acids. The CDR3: CASSYSRSGPVQYF. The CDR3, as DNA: TGTGCCAGCAGTTACTCGAGGTCAGGGCCGGTGCAGTACTTC.

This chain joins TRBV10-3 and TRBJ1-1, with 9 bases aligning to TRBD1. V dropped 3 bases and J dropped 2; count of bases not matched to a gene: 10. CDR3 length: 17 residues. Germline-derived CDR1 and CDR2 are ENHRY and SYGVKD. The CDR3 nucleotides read TGTGCCATCAGTGACTACAACCGACAGGGGGGTAACACTGAAGCTTTCTTT. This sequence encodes CAISDYNRQGGNTEAFF.

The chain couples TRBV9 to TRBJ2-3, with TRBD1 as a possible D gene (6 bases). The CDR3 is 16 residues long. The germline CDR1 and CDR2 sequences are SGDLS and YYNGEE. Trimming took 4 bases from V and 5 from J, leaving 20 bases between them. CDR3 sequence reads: CASSPKLGASGDTQYF. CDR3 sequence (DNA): TGTGCCAGCAGCCCGAAGTTGGGGGCCTCAGGAGATACGCAGTATTTT.

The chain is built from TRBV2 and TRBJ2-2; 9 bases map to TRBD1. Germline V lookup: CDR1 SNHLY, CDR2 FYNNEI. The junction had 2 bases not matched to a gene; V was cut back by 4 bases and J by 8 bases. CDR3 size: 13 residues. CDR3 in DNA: TGTGCCAGCAGTGGGGACAGGGAAGGGGAGCTGTTTTTT. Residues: CASSGDREGELFF.

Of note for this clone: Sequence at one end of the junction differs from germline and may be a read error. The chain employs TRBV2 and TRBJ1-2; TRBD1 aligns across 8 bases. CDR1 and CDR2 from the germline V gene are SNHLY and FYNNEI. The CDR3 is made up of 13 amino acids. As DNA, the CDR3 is TGTGCCAGCAGTGAAAGACAGGGGATCGGCTACGCCTTC. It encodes CASSERQGIGYAF.

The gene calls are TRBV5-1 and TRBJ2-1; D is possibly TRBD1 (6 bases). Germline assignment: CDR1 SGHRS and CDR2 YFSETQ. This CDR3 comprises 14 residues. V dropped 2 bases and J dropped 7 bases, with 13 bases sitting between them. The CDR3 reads CASSLGRGGNEQFF. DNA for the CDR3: TGCGCCAGCAGCTTAGGCAGGGGTGGAAATGAGCAGTTCTTC.

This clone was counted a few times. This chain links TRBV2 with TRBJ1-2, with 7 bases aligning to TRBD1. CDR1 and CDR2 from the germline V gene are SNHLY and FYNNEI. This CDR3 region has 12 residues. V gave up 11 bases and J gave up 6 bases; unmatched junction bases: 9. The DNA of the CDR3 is TGTGCCTCCGAGCAACAGGGGAATGGCTACACCTTC. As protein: CASEQQGNGYTF.

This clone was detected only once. CDR3 sequence: CASRRTSTLTDTQYF. The DNA of the CDR3 is TGTGCCAGCAGACGGACTAGTACCCTCACAGATACGCAGTATTTT. The genes are TRBV7-2 and TRBJ2-3; 7 bases agree with TRBD2. CDR1 SGHTA and CDR2 FQGNSA come from the germline V gene. V gave up 6 bases and J gave up 2 bases; unmatched junction bases: 8. The CDR3 extends over 15 amino acids.

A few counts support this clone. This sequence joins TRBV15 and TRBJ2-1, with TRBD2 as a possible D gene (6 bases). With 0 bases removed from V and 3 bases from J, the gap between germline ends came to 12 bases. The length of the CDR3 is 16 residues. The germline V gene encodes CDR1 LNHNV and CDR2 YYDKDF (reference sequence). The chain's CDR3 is CATSRERPGLYNEQFF. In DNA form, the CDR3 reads TGTGCCACCAGCAGAGAGCGGCCGGGACTCTACAATGAGCAGTTCTTC.

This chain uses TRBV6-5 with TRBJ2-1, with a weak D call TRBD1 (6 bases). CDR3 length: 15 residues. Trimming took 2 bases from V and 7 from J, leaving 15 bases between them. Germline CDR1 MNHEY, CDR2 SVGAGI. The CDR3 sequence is CASSYGQSVVNEQFF. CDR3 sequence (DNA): TGTGCCAGCAGTTACGGACAGTCTGTGGTGAATGAGCAGTTCTTC.

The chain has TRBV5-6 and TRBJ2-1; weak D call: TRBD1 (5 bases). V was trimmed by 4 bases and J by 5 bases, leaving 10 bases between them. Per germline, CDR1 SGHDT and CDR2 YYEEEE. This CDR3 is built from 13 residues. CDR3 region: CASSLTADNEQFF. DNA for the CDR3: TGTGCCAGCAGCCTGACAGCAGACAATGAGCAGTTCTTC.

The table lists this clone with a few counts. The CDR3 spells CASSLNYGYTF. The CDR3 DNA is TGTGCCAGTAGTCTCAACTATGGCTACACCTTC. The rearrangement joins TRBV19 to TRBJ1-2; no clear D gene. Germline V gene lookup returns CDR1 LNHDA and CDR2 SQIVND (reference sequence). V was shortened by 5 bases and J by 2 bases, with 3 bases between the two germline ends. This CDR3 is 11 amino acids long.

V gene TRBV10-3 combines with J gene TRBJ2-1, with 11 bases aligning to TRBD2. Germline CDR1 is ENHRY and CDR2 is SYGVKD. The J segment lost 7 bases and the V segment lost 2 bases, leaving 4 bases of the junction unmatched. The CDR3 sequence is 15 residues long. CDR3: CAISEVAGGRNEQFF. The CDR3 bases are TGTGCCATCAGTGAGGTAGCGGGGGGGAGGAATGAGCAGTTCTTC.

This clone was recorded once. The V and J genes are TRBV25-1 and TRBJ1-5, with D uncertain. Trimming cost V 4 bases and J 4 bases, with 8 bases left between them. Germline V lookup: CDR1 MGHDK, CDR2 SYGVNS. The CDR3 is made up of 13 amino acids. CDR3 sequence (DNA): TGTGCCAGCAGTGTTGGAGGGAATCAGCCCCAGCATTTT. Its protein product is CASSVGGNQPQHF. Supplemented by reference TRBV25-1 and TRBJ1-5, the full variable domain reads EADIYQTPRYLVIGTGKKITLECSQTMGHDKMYWYQQDPGMELHLIHYSYGVNSTEKGDLSSESTVSRIRTEHFPLTLESARPSHTSQYLCASSVGGNQPQHFGDGTRLSIL.

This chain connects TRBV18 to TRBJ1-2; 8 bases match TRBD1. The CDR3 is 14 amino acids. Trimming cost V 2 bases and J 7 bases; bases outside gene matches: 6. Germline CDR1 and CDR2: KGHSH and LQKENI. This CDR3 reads CASSPSGQGGGYTF. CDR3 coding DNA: TGTGCCAGCTCACCATCAGGACAGGGAGGTGGCTACACCTTC.

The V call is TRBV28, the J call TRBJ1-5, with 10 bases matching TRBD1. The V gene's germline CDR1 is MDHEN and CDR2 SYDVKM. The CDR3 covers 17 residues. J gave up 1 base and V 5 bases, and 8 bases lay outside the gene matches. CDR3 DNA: TGTGCCAGCAGTCCCCCCGGGACAGGGGAAAGCAATCAGCCCCAGCATTTT. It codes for CASSPPGTGESNQPQHF.

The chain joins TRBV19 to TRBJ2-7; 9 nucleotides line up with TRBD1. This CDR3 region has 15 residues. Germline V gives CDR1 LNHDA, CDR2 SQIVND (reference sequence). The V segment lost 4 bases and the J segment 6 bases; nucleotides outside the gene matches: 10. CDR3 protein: CASSTRGQGQGEQYF. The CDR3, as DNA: TGTGCCAGTAGTACGAGAGGACAGGGGCAAGGCGAGCAGTACTTC.

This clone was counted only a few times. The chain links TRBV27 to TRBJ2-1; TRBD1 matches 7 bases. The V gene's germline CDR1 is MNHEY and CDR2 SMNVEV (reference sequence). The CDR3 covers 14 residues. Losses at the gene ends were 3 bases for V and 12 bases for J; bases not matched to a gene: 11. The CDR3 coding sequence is TGTGCCAGCAGTTTGACGGATCTGACAGGGCGGCAGTTCTTC. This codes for CASSLTDLTGRQFF.

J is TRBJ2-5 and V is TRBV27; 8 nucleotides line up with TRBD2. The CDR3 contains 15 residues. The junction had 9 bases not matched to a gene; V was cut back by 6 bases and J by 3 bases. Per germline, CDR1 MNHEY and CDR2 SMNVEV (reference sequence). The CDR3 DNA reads TGTGCCAGCAGGTCACTAGCGGCGGGGGAAGAGACCCAGTACTTC. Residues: CASRSLAAGEETQYF.

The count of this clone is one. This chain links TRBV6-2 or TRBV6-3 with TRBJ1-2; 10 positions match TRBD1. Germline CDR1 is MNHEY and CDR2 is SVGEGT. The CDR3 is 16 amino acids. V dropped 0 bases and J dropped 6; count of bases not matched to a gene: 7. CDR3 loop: CASSYSGDRGTNGYTF. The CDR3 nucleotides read TGTGCCAGCAGTTACTCGGGGGACAGGGGTACGAATGGCTACACCTTC.

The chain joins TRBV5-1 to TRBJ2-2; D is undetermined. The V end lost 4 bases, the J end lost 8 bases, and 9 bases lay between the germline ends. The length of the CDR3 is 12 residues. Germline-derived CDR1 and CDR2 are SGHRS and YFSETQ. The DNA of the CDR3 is TGCGCCAGCAGCCCGAGACATGGGGAGCTGTTTTTT. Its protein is CASSPRHGELFF. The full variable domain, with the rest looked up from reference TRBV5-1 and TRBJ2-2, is KAGVTQTPRYLIKTRGQQVTLSCSPISGHRSVSWYQQTPGQGLQFLFEYFSETQRNKGNFPGRFSGRQFSNSRSEMNVSTLELGDSALYLCASSPRHGELFFGEGSRLTVL.

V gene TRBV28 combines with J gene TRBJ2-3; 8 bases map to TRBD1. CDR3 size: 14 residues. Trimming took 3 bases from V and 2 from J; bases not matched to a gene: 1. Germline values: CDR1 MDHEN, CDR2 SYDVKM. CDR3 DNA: TGTGCCAGCAGTTTGACAGGGGCCACAGATACGCAGTATTTT. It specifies CASSLTGATDTQYF.

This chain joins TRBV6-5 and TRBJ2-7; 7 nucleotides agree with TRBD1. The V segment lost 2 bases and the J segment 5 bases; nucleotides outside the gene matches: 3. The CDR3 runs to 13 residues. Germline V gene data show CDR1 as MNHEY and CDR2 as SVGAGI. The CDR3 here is CASSYATGNEQYF. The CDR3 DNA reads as TGTGCCAGCAGTTACGCGACAGGGAACGAGCAGTACTTC.

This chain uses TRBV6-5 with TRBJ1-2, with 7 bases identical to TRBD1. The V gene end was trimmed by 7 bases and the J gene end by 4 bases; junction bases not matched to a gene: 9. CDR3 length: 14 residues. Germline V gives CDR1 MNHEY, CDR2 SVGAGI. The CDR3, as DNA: TGTGCCAGCACTCCGATGACAGGGACCTATGGCTACACCTTC. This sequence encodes CASTPMTGTYGYTF.

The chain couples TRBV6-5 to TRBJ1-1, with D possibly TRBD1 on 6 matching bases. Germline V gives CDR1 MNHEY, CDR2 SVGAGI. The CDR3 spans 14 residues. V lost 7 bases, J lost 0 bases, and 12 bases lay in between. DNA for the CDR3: TGTGCCAGCAACCAGGACAGACTGAACACTGAAGCTTTCTTT. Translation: CASNQDRLNTEAFF.

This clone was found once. As DNA, the CDR3 is TGCGCCAGCAGCCCGTACACCGGGGAGCTGTTTTTT. Residues: CASSPYTGELFF. The chain employs TRBV5-1 and TRBJ2-2; D not resolved. Germline assignment: CDR1 SGHRS and CDR2 YFSETQ. The CDR3 has 12 amino acids. V lost 4 bases and J 3 bases, leaving 4 bases between the germline ends.

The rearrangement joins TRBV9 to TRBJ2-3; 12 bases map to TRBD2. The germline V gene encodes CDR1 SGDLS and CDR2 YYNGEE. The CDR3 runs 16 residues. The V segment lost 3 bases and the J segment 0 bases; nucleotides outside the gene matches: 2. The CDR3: CASSGLAGASTDTQYF. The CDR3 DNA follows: TGTGCCAGCAGCGGACTAGCGGGGGCCAGCACAGATACGCAGTATTTT.

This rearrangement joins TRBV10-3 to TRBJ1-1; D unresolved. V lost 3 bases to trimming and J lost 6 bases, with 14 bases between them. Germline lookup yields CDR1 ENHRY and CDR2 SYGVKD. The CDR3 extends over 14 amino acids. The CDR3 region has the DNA TGTGCCATCAGTGACCCTCCGGGGATCTCTGAAGCTTTCTTT. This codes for CAISDPPGISEAFF.

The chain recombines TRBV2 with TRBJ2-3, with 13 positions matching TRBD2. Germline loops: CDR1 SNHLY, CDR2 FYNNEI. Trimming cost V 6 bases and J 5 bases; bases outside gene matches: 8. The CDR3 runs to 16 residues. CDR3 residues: CASRTTSGGAEDTQYF. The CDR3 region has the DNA TGTGCCAGCAGAACCACTAGCGGGGGGGCTGAAGATACGCAGTATTTT.